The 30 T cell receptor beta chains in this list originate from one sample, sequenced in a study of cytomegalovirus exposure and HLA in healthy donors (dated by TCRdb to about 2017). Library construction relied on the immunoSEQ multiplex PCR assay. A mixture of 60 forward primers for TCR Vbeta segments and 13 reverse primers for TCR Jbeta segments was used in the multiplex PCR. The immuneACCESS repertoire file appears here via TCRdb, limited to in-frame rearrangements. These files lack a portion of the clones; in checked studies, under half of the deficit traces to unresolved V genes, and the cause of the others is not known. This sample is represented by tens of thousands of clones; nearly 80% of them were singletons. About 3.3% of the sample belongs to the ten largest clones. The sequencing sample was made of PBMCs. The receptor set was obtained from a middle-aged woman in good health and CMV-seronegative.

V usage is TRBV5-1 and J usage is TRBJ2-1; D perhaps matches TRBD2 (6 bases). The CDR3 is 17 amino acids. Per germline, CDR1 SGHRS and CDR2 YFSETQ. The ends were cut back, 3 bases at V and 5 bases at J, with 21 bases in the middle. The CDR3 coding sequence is TGCGCCAGCAGCTGGGGCGGGACCACGGCCGTAAACAATGAGCAGTTCTTC. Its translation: CASSWGGTTAVNNEQFF.

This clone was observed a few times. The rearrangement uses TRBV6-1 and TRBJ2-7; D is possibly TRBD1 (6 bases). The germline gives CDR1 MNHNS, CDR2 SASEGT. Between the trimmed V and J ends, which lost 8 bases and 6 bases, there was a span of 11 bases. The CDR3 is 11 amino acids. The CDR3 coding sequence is TGTGCCAGCCAACAGGGAGCCGAGCAGTACTTC. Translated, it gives CASQQGAEQYF.

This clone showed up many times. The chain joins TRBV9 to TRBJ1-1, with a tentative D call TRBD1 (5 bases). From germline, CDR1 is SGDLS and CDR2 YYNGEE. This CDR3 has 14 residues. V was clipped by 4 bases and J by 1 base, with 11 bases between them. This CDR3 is CASSSAGQNTEAFF. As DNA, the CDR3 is TGTGCCAGCAGCTCCGCGGGGCAGAACACTGAAGCTTTCTTT.

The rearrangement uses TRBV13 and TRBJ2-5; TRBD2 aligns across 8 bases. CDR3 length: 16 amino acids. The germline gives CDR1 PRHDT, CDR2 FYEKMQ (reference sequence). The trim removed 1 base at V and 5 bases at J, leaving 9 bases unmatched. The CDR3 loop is CASSLAGGPAEETQYF. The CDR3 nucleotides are TGTGCCAGCAGCTTAGCGGGAGGGCCTGCAGAGGAGACCCAGTACTTC.

The CDR3 region has the DNA TGTGCCAGCTCACCGCTTGCGACAGGGGAGACCGGGGAGCTGTTTTTT. It translates to CASSPLATGETGELFF. The V call is TRBV18, the J call TRBJ2-2, with TRBD1 matching over 8 bases. The germline V gene has CDR1 KGHSH and CDR2 LQKENI. The CDR3 consists of 16 residues. V shed 3 bases, J shed 5 bases, and the junction held 8 bases outside the gene matches.

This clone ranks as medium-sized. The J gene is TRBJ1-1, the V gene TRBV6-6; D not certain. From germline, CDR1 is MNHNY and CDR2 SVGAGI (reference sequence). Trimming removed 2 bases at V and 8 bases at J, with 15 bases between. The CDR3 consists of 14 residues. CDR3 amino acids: CASSYRSHVPEAFF. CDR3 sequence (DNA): TGTGCCAGCAGTTACCGGTCGCATGTCCCCGAAGCTTTCTTT.

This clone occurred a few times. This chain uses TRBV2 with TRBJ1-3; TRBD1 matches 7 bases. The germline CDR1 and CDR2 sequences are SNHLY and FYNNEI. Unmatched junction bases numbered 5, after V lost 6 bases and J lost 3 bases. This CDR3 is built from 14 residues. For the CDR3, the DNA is TGTGCCAGCAGAAACACAGGGGTTGGAAACACCATATATTTT. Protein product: CASRNTGVGNTIYF.

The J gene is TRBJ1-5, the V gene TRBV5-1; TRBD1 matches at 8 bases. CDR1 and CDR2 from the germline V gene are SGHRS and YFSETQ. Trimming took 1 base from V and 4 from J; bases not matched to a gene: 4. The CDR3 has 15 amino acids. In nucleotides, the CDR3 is TGCGCCAGCAGCTTGACTCAGGGGGCAAATCAGCCCCAGCATTTT. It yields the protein CASSLTQGANQPQHF.

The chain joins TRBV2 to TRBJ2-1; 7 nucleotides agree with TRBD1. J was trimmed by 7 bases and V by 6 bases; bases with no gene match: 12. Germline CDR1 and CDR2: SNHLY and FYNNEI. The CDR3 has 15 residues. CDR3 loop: CASRTERGHRNEQFF. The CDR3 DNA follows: TGTGCCAGCAGGACCGAGAGGGGGCATAGGAATGAGCAGTTCTTC.

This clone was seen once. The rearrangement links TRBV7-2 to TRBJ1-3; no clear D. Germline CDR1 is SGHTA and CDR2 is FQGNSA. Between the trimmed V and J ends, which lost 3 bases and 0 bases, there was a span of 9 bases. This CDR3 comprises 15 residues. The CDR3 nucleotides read TGTGCCAGCAGCTTCGAAGCTAGCTCTGGAAACACCATATATTTT. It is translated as CASSFEASSGNTIYF.

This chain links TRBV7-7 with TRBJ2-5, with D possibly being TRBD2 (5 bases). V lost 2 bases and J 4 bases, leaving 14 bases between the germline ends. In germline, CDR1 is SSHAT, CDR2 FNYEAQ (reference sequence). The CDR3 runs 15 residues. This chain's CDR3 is CASSLRALSGETQYF. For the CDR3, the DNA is TGTGCCAGCAGCTTACGGGCCCTCAGCGGAGAGACCCAGTACTTC. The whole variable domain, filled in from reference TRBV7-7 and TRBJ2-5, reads GAGVSQSPRYKVTKRGQDVTLRCDPISSHATLYWYQQALGQGPEFLTYFNYEAQPDKSGLPSDRFSAERPEGSISTLTIQRTEQRDSAMYRCASSLRALSGETQYFGPGTRLLVL.

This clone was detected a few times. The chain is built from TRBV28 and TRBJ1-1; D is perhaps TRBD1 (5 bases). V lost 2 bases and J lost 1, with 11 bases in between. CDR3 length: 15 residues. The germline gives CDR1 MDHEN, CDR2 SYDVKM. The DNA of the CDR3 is TGTGCCAGCAGTTTAAGTTACAGGCAGAACACTGAAGCTTTCTTT. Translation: CASSLSYRQNTEAFF.

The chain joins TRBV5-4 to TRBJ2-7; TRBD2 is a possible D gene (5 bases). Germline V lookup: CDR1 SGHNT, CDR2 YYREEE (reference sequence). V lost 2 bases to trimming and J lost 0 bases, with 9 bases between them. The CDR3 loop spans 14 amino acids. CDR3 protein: CASSFWRASYEQYF. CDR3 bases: TGTGCCAGCAGCTTTTGGCGGGCCTCCTACGAGCAGTACTTC.

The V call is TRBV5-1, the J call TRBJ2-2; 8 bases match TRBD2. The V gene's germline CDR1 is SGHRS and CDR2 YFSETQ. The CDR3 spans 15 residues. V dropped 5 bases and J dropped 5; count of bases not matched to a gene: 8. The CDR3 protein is CASSEAGLVTGELFF. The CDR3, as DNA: TGCGCCAGCAGTGAGGCGGGACTAGTTACCGGGGAGCTGTTTTTT.

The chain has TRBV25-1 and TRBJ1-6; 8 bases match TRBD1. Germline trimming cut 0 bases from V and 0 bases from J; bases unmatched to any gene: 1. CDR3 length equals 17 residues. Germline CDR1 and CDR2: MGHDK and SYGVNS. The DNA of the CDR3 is TGTGCCAGCAGTGAATACAGGGGGCCCTCCTATAATTCACCCCTCCACTTT. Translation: CASSEYRGPSYNSPLHF.

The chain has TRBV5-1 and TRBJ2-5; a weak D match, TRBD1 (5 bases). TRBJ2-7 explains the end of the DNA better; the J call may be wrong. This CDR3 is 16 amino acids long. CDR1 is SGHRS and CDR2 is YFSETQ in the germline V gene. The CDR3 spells CASSGYVQGSLHEQYF. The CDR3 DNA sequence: TGCGCCAGCAGTGGGTACGTCCAGGGAAGTTTACACGAGCAGTACTTC.

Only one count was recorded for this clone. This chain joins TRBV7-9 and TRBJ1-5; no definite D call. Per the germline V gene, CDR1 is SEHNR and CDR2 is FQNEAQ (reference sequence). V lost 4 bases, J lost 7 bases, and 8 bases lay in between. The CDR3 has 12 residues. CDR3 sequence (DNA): TGTGCCAGCAGCTCCTGGGCCCAGCCCCAGCATTTT. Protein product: CASSSWAQPQHF.

The CDR3, as DNA: TGTGCCAGCAGCGCGGGACTAGCGCTAAGCTCCTACAATGAGCAGTTCTTC. It specifies CASSAGLALSSYNEQFF. This chain connects TRBV9 to TRBJ2-1; TRBD2 agrees at 10 bases. The V segment lost 3 bases and the J segment 0 bases; nucleotides outside the gene matches: 6. Germline loops: CDR1 SGDLS, CDR2 YYNGEE. The CDR3 has 17 residues.

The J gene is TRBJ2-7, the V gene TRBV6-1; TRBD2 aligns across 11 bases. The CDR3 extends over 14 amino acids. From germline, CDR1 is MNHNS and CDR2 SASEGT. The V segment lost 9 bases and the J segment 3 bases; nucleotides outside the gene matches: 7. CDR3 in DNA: TGTGCCAGTACTCCGACTAGCGGGAACTACGAGCAGTACTTC. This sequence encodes CASTPTSGNYEQYF.

Written as DNA, the CDR3 is TGTGCCAGCAGCTTAGCGAGAGCTAGCGGGCTTCTTCCCTACGAGCAGTACTTC. It translates to CASSLARASGLLPYEQYF. This sequence joins TRBV7-8 and TRBJ2-7; 8 bases are shared with TRBD2. Trimming cost V 0 bases and J 2 bases; bases outside gene matches: 12. From germline, CDR1 is SGHVS and CDR2 FQNEAQ. The CDR3 sequence is 18 residues long. Looking up the rest from reference TRBV7-8 and TRBJ2-7 gives the full variable domain: GAGVSQSPRYKVAKRGQDVALRCDPISGHVSLFWYQQALGQGPEFLTYFQNEAQLDKSGLPSDRFFAERPEGSVSTLKIQRTQQEDSAVYLCASSLARASGLLPYEQYFGPGTRLTVT.

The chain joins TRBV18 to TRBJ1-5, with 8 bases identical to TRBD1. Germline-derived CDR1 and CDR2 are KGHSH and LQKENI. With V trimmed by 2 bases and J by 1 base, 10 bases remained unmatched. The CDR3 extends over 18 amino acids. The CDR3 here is CASSPFMAGGRSNQPQHF. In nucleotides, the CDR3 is TGTGCCAGCTCACCATTTATGGCAGGGGGCCGAAGCAATCAGCCCCAGCATTTT.

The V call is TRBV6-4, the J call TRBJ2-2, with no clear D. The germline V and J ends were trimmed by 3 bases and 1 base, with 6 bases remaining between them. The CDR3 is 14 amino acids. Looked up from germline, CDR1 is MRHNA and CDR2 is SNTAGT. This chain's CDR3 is CASSEKRNTGELFF. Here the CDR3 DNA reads TGTGCCAGCAGTGAGAAGCGGAACACCGGGGAGCTGTTTTTT.

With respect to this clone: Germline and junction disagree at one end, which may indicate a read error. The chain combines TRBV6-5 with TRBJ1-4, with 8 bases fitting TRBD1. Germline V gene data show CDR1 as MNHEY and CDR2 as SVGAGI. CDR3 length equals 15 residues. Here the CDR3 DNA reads TGTGCCAGCAGGTACTCTCAGGGGGCAGAAGAAAAACTGTTTTTT. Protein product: CASRYSQGAEEKLFF.

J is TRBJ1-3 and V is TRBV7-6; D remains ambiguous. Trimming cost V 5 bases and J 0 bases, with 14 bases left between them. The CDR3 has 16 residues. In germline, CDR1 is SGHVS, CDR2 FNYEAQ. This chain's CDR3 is CASSPSGGFSGNTIYF. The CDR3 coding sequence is TGTGCCAGCAGCCCCAGTGGCGGGTTCTCTGGAAACACCATATATTTT.

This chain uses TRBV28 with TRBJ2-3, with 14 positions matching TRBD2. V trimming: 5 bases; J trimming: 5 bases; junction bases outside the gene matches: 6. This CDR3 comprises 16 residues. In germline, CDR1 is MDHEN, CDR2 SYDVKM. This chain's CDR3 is CASSMTSGRALDTQYF. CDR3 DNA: TGTGCCAGCAGTATGACTAGCGGGAGGGCCCTAGATACGCAGTATTTT.

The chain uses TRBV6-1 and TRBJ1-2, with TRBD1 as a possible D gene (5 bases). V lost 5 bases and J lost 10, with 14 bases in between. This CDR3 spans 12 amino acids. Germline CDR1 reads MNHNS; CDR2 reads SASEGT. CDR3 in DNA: TGTGCCAGCAGTCTGACAGTGCATGACTACACCTTC. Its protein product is CASSLTVHDYTF.

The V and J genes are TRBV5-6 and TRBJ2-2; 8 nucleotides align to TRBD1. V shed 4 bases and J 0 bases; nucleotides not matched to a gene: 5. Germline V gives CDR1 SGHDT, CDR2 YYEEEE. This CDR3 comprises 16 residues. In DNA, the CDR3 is TGTGCCAGCAGCCAAACGGACAGGGCGAACACCGGGGAGCTGTTTTTT. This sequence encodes CASSQTDRANTGELFF.

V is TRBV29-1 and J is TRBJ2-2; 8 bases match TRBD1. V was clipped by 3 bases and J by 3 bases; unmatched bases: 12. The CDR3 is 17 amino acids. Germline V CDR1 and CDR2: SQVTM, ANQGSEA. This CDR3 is CSVELTGAAGYTGELFF. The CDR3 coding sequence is TGCAGCGTTGAGTTGACAGGGGCCGCGGGGTACACCGGGGAGCTGTTTTTT.

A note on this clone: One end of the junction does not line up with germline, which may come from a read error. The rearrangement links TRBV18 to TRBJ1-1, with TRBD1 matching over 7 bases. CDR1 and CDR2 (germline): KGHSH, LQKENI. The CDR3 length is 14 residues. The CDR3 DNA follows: TGTGCCAGCTCTCCACAGGGGTCGAACACTGAAGCTTTCTTT. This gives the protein CASSPQGSNTEAFF.

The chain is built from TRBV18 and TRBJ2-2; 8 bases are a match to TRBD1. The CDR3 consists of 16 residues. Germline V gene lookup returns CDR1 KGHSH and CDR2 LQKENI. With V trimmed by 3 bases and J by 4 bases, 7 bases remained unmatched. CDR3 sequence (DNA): TGTGCCAGCTCACCTACAGGGGGATTCCGCACCGGGGAGCTGTTTTTT. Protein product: CASSPTGGFRTGELFF.